This note documents a single T cell receptor beta chain sequence. Its target is unknown. Cases classed as stable hyperthyroidism had no ophthalmopathy within 18 months of follow-up. No donor had other autoimmune disease, uncontrolled infection, pregnancy or lactation. The data belong to a study of Graves' ophthalmopathy and Graves' hyperthyroidism. Amplification of the TCR beta CDR3 regions used RNA transcripts (as template). First-round RT-PCR used HTBI primers; second-round multiplex PCR followed. TCRdb ran MiXCR on the multiplex PCR reads and lists one entry per CDR3 protein. Of 600,000 to 650,000 distinct CDR3 sequences listed, 22% are singletons. General study points: Clonotypes were expanded in thyroid at above 0.001 frequency, and most also appeared in blood.

V dropped 7 bases and J dropped 0 bases, with 9 bases sitting between them. This CDR3 comprises 13 residues. This receptor was identified in a woman between 18 and 29 years old with stable Graves' hyperthyroidism. Some clones in this sample may be carry-over from other donors' samples. This chain connects TRBV12-3 or TRBV12-4 to TRBJ1-1; TRBD1 might be the D (5 bases). The sequencing input was peripheral blood. CDR3 region: CASIRQLNTEAFF. For the CDR3, the DNA is TGTGCCAGCATACGACAGCTGAACACTGAAGCTTTCTTT.